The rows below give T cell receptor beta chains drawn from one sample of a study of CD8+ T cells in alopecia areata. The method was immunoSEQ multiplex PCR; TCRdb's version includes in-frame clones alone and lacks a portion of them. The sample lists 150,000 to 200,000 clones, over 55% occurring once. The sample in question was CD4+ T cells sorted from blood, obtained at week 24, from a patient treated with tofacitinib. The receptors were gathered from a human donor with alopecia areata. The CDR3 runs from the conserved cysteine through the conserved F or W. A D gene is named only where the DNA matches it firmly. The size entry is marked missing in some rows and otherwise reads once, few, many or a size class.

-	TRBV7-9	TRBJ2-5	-	CASSLRQLQETQYF	TGTGCCAGCAGCTTAAGGCAGCTTCAAGAGACCCAGTACTTC
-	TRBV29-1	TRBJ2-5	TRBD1	CSVSGGEETQYF	TGCAGCGTCTCAGGGGGCGAAGAGACCCAGTACTTC
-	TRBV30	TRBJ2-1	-	CAWSAFGRQINNEQFF	TGTGCCTGGAGCGCATTTGGGAGGCAGATAAACAATGAGCAGTTCTTC
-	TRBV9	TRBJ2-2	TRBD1	CASSVAGTGANTGELFF	TGTGCCAGCAGCGTAGCGGGGACAGGTGCGAACACCGGGGAGCTGTTTTTT
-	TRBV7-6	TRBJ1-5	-	CASSPIPGHSNQPQHF	TGTGCCAGCAGCCCAATTCCGGGTCATAGCAATCAGCCCCAGCATTTT
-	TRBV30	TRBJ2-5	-	CAWSGRGETQYF	TGTGCCTGGAGTGGGAGAGGCGAGACCCAGTACTTC
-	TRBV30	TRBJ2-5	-	CAWNRDEETQYF	TGTGCCTGGAATAGGGATGAAGAGACCCAGTACTTC
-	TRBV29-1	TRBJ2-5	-	CSVQTETQYF	TGCAGCGTCCAAACCGAGACCCAGTACTTC
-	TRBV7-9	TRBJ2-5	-	CASSYKETQYF	TGTGCCAGCAGCTATAAAGAGACCCAGTACTTC
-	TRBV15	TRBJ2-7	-	CATSRGGTVSYEQYF	TGTGCCACCAGCAGAGGAGGGACGGTTTCCTACGAGCAGTACTTC
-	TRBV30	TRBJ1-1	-	CAWSVKSVPEKNTEAFF	TGTGCCTGGAGTGTAAAGTCGGTGCCAGAAAAGAACACTGAAGCTTTCTTT
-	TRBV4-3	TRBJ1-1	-	CASSQDGRTEAFF	TGCGCCAGCAGCCAAGATGGTCGGACTGAAGCTTTCTTT
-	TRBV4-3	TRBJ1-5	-	CASSQERSRPQHF	TGCGCCAGCAGCCAAGAAAGGTCTCGGCCCCAGCATTTT
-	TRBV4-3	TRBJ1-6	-	CASSQDGTYNSPLHF	TGCGCCAGCAGCCAAGATGGCACCTATAATTCACCCCTCCACTTT
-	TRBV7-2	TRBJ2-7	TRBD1	CASSAQTGGPYEQYF	TGTGCCAGCAGCGCCCAGACAGGGGGACCCTACGAGCAGTACTTC
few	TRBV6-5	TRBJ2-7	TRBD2	CASRCSGTNPYEQYF	TGTGCCAGCAGGTGTTCCGGGACTAACCCCTACGAGCAGTACTTC
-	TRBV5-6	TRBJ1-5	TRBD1	CASSLTGTGVNQPQHF	TGTGCCAGCAGCCTCACTGGGACAGGGGTCAATCAGCCCCAGCATTTT
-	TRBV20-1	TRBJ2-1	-	CSASPDNEQFF	TGCAGTGCGAGCCCGGACAATGAGCAGTTCTTC
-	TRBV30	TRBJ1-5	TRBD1	CAWSVSLGQGVGQPQHF	TGTGCCTGGAGTGTAAGTTTGGGGCAGGGGGTAGGTCAGCCCCAGCATTTT
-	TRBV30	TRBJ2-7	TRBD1	CAWNPRDRVHEQYF	TGTGCCTGGAACCCCCGGGACAGGGTCCACGAGCAGTACTTC
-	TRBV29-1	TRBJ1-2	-	CSVEDRRGF	TGCAGCGTTGAAGATCGTCGGGGATTC
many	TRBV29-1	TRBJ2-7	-	CSVSQSGPYEQYF	TGCAGCGTTTCGCAATCCGGTCCCTACGAGCAGTACTTC
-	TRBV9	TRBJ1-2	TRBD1	CASSGKTGGYGYTF	TGTGCCAGCAGCGGAAAGACAGGGGGCTATGGCTACACCTTC
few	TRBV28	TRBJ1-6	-	CASSTAGTWDSPLHF	TGTGCCAGCAGTACCGCCGGGACTTGGGATTCACCCCTCCACTTT
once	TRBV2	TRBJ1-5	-	CASSAEEWGRANQPQHF	TGTGCCAGCAGTGCCGAGGAGTGGGGACGGGCCAATCAGCCCCAGCATTTT
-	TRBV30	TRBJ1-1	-	CAWSVIRGRGSTEAFF	TGTGCCTGGAGTGTGATTCGGGGACGGGGAAGCACTGAAGCTTTCTTT
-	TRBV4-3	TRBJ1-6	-	CASSQEVYGSSYNSPLHF	TGCGCCAGCAGCCAAGAAGTTTACGGGAGCTCCTATAATTCACCCCTCCACTTT
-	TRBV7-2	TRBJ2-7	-	CASSLGSGGNSYEQYF	TGTGCCAGCAGCTTAGGTTCTGGTGGCAACTCCTACGAGCAGTACTTC
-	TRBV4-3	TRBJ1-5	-	CASSQEYQKNQPQHF	TGCGCCAGCAGCCAAGAATACCAGAAAAATCAGCCCCAGCATTTT
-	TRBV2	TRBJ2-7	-	CASGAGPSYEQYF	TGTGCCAGCGGGGCGGGTCCCTCCTACGAGCAGTACTTC
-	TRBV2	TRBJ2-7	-	CASRLQGYEQYF	TGTGCCAGCAGGCTACAGGGATACGAGCAGTACTTC
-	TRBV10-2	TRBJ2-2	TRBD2	CASSERGDTGELFF	TGCGCCAGCAGTGAACGGGGGGACACCGGGGAGCTGTTTTTT
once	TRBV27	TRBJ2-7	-	CASSRYEQYF	TGTGCCAGCAGTCGTTACGAGCAGTACTTC
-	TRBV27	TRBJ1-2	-	CASSLSGSNYGYTF	TGTGCCAGCAGTTTATCGGGGTCAAACTATGGCTACACCTTC
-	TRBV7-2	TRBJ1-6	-	CASSLGAANSPLHF	TGTGCCAGCAGCTTAGGGGCTGCTAATTCACCCCTCCACTTT
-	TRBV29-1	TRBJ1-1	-	CSVAGQYMNTEAFF	TGCAGCGTTGCAGGACAGTACATGAACACTGAAGCTTTCTTT
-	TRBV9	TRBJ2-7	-	CASSVGQAPAEQYF	TGTGCCAGCAGCGTAGGACAGGCCCCGGCCGAGCAGTACTTC
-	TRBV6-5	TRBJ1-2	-	CASREGTFYGYTF	TGTGCCAGCAGAGAGGGGACTTTCTATGGCTACACCTTC
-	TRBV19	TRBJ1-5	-	CASTAGYNQPQHF	TGTGCCAGTACCGCAGGGTACAATCAGCCCCAGCATTTT
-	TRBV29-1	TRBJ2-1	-	CSGKGLDNEQFF	TGCAGCGGCAAGGGACTTGACAATGAGCAGTTCTTC
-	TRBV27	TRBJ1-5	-	CASGESNQPQHF	TGTGCCAGCGGGGAGAGCAATCAGCCCCAGCATTTT
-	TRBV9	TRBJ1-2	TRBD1	CASSDDRGYGYTF	TGTGCCAGCAGCGACGACAGGGGCTATGGCTACACCTTC